This TCR beta chain came from a study of CD8 T cells in Susac syndrome. Through negative isolation, CD4+ and CD8+ T cells were obtained, while TEMRA cells were enriched using FACS. Roughly 0.45 to 1 ug RNA was reverse transcribed with random hexamers. Multiplex immunoSEQ PCR targeted 54 Vbeta and 13 Jbeta TCR beta segments. One entry per CDR3 protein results from TCRdb running MiXCR on the immunoSEQ multiplex PCR reads. The repertoire holds over 95,000 distinct CDR3 sequences, just under 95% seen once, with approximately 0.11% in the top ten. The CDR3 extends over 13 amino acids. V was clipped by 8 bases and J by 5 bases, with 15 bases between them. Germline CDR1 reads DFQATT; CDR2 reads SNEGSKA (reference sequence).

Input material: CD8+ T cells from PBMCs. The chain has TRBV20-1 and TRBJ1-4; a weak D match, TRBD1 (5 bases). The TCR was taken from a human donor in good health. The CDR3 DNA sequence: TGCAGTACGAAGACGGCAGGGAATGAAAAACTGTTTTTT. Protein product: CSTKTAGNEKLFF.